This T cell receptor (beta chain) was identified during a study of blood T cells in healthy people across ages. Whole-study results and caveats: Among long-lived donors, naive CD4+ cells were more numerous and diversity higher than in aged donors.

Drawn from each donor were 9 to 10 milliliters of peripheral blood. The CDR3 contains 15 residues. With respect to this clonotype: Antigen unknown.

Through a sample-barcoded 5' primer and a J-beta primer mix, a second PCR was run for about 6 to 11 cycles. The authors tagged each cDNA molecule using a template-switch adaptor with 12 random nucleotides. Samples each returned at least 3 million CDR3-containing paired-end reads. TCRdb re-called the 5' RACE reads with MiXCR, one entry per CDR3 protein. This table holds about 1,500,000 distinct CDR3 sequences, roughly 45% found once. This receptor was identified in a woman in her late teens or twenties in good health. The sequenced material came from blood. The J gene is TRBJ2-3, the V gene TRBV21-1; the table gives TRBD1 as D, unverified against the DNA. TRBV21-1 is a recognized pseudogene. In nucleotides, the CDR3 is TGTGCCAGCAGCCTCTGGGACGAGGACACAGATACGCAGTATTTT. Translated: CASSLWDEDTDTQYF.